Sequencing of this T cell receptor (beta chain) was carried out in a study of identical twins (dated by TCRdb to 2015 to 2016). The study in broad terms: To test whether fetal clonotypes persist, the study used deep sequencing on TCR alpha and beta repertoires from monozygotic twins, unrelated adults of various ages, and cord blood. To rule out contamination, replicate twin experiments were performed at different times with different library preparation protocols.

Points on this clonotype: Its target antigen remains unknown. No much larger clone exists at a distance of one base, and base qualities are not known.

All donors were healthy Caucasians. The twin cohort consisted of three pairs of female monozygotic twins, all aged roughly 18 to 29 years. CD4+ and CD8+ T cell populations were isolated with positive isolation kits from Invitrogen. Study-level results and caveats: The excess sharing between twins in beta out-of-frame sequences was weaker because fewer shared sequences reduced the signal-to-noise ratio. In monozygotic twins, recombination models systematically underestimated out-of-frame TCR alpha sharing, but the models matched the sharing seen between unrelated individuals. Because the same donors could not be followed over many years, conclusions were based on cross-sectional statistical analysis. Fewer insertions were carried by abundant cord blood beta clonotypes; a weaker similar trend was observed in young adult naive repertoires, while no such trend was observed in memory repertoires. Invariant T cells such as MAIT and iNKT could partly confound zero-insertion analyses, although diverse VJ usage argued against such confounding for most clonotypes. Compared with coincidental sharing between unrelated individuals, out-of-frame TCR alpha sequences shared between twins had an excess of sequences with low generation probability.

From cysteine to phenylalanine, the CDR3 is 15 amino acids long. Just the 45-base CDR3 DNA is kept, in frame starting at base 1. CDR1 and CDR2, per the germline V gene, are SGHTA and FQGNSA. V is cut by 2 bases and J by 0 bases, and the space between the germline ends is 8 bases. Libraries were constructed by 5' RACE. The run used an Illumina HiSeq 2000. A universal primer binding site was added through template switching, and the final cDNA carried a unique molecular identifier so that TCR cDNA molecules could be counted accurately. First-strand cDNA for TCR alpha and beta chains was synthesized from specific primers in the conserved constant-segment region. Each cDNA library was double barcoded, with a SMART-Mk sample barcode plus Illumina barcodes, to control for contamination. TruSeq adapter sequences and Illumina sample barcodes were added in two successive PCR steps. The TCR alpha and beta cDNA libraries were sequenced on the Illumina HiSeq platform using custom primers. The study's own analysis went as follows. MiGEC processed the raw reads to extract unique molecular identifiers, while MiXCR was used to determine the CDR3 positions. For each individual, recombination models were inferred using an EM algorithm with the repgenHMM and IGoR tools. The analysis of shared clonotypes was done with the tcR package in R, with sharing normalized by the product of cloneset sizes. To study raw recombination free of thymic and clonal selection effects, out-of-frame nonproductive sequences were analyzed. TCRdb handled the public reads itself, with Q25 trimming in fastp and clone calling in MiXCR, and kept productive beta chains. All rows with the same CDR3 protein become a single entry with the most common DNA and genes. The V and J calls come from TCRdb's annotation, not from the publication. This sample comprises 400,000 to 550,000 distinct CDR3 sequences, roughly a quarter of them detected only once. The top ten constitute 2.9% of the sample.

These data were likewise used in another study, on T cells expressing NK-cell markers. Per that second paper: Three sorted T-cell subsets (CD3+CD56+NKG2C+, CD3+CD56+NKG2C- and CD3+CD56-NKG2C+) from 7 to 9 donors had their TCR beta-chain repertoires profiled. Of the eight sequenced donors, seven were found to be HCMV-seropositive and one was found to be HCMV-seronegative. To restrict sorting to alphabetaTCR-expressing T cells, an anti-gammadeltaTCR antibody was added in several experiments. In roughly 6 donors, the dominant CD3+CD56+NKG2C+ clonotypes ranked among the top 10 CD8+ clonotypes, making up about 1.0-7.5% of CD8+ T cells. Those dominant clonotypes were again the most abundant among CD3+CD56-NKG2C+ cells in a handful of donors, at about 25-60.1%. It remained unclear whether the expanded NKG2C-expressing T cell clones were specific for HCMV antigens. The study sequenced eight donors, all healthy volunteers chosen at random: three men and five women. To determine HCMV serostatus, a commercial ELISA kit was used to detect HCMV-specific IgG in serum. MIGEC was used to demultiplex reads and group reads by UMI, and MiTCR was used to assemble and quantify clonotypes. To remove erroneous sequences, TCR cDNA sequences were retained only when supported by two or more reads. The tcR package was used for downstream repertoire analysis, with clonotypes matched between fractions based on CDR3 nucleotide sequence plus V segment. VDJmatch was used to annotate antigen specificity against VDJdb, with one amino acid substitution in CDR3 permitted.

The sequence came from a young woman in good health. The sequence links TRBV7-2 to TRBJ2-4, with the D gene not clear enough to name. The sequenced material came from CD4+ T cells sorted from blood. The CDR3 reads CASSLKVAAKNIQYF. The nucleotide sequence reads TGTGCCAGCAGCTTAAAAGTAGCAGCCAAAAACATTCAGTACTTC.